Listed below are T cell receptor beta chains from one sample, sequenced in a study of blood T cell repertoires in COVID-19. Data came from immunoSEQ multiplex PCR; TCRdb stores just in-frame clones and leaves some out. The table shows fewer than 30,000 clones, with more than 60% occurring only once. Input material: peripheral blood. The receptor set was obtained from a woman between 70 and 85 years old with active or convalescent COVID-19. CDR3s include the opening cysteine and the closing phenylalanine or tryptophan. Each record gives: D gene, J gene, V gene, CDR3 protein. The D gene is left open where the match is weak.

>TRBD1|TRBJ1-2|TRBV5-6
CASSLRDRLTYGYTF
>NA|TRBJ2-5|TRBV6-5
CASSVGGQETQYF
>NA|TRBJ2-2|TRBV11-3
CASSKTAANTGELFF
>NA|TRBJ2-2|TRBV5-4
CASSLRTDTGELFF
>NA|TRBJ2-5|TRBV29-1
CSARRYRGAEETQYF
>TRBD2|TRBJ2-5|TRBV5-1
CASSLDLAGEKTQYF
>TRBD1|TRBJ2-5|TRBV7-3
CASSSSQGGTQYF
>TRBD2|TRBJ2-1|TRBV4-3
CASSPGSGSRVDEQFF
>TRBD1|TRBJ1-5|TRBV30
CAWSGDRGSGQPQHF
>NA|TRBJ2-5|TRBV7-2
CASSLGGTQYF
>NA|TRBJ1-3|TRBV9
CASSLGSSGNTIYF
>NA|TRBJ2-7|TRBV20-1
CSALGGYEQYF
>NA|TRBJ2-7|TRBV27
CASSLSQAGSSYEQYF
>NA|TRBJ2-2|TRBV28
CASSFRGGTGELFF